The present T cell receptor beta chain was sequenced within a study of PD-L1 blockade in urothelial cancer. Study details: It was at 3 weeks (second dose) and 6 weeks after treatment start that blood was analyzed. There were a median of about 150,000 T cells in blood samples.

The method was immunoSEQ multiplex PCR; TCRdb's version includes in-frame clones alone and lacks a portion of them. Found here are approximately 71,000 clones, 80% to 85% of them singletons; the top ten hold around a tenth. Time point here: pretreatment peripheral blood. The source of this sequence is a woman aged 70-85 years with urothelial cancer. The sequences come from PBMCs, collected around atezolizumab (anti-PD-L1) treatment.

As DNA, the CDR3 is TGTGCCAGCAGCCAAGAAATCCCGCAGGGGGCGGGATACAATGAGCAGTTCTTC. It specifies CASSQEIPQGAGYNEQFF. V is TRBV4-2 and J is TRBJ2-1, with 8 bases fitting TRBD1. J gave up 4 bases and V 0 bases, and 11 bases lay outside the gene matches. The CDR3 has 18 amino acids. CDR1 is LGHNA, CDR2 YNFKEQ, per germline.